The rows below give T cell receptor beta chains drawn from one sample of a study of tissue T cells after allogeneic stem cell transplantation. Only in-frame clones appear in the TCRdb table, and some are missing; sequencing was by immunoSEQ multiplex PCR. The data hold 20,000 to 30,000 clones, with roughly 70% observed a single time. Sequenced material: tissue from the ileum, taken at autopsy. The receptors were sampled from a female donor aged 60 or older with lung cancer. The CDR3 runs from the conserved cysteine through the conserved F or W. The D gene is left open where the match is weak. Clone size is stated in some rows and not others, as once, few, many or a class when expanded.

v_gene	d_gene	len	j_gene	abundance	CDR3aa	CDR3nt
TRBV11-3	-	14	TRBJ2-7	few	CASSPIGLSYEQYF	TGTGCCAGCAGCCCGATAGGGCTATCCTACGAGCAGTACTTC
TRBV3-1/TRBV3-2	-	17	TRBJ2-3	-	CASSPRVGARVPDTQYF	TGTGCCAGCAGCCCACGGGTGGGAGCGAGGGTACCAGATACGCAGTATTTT
TRBV5-1	-	15	TRBJ2-2	-	CASSTGELNTGELFF	TGCGCCAGCAGCACGGGGGAGTTAAACACCGGGGAGCTGTTTTTT
TRBV10-3	-	13	TRBJ1-6	-	CAISEGVNSPLHF	TGTGCCATCAGTGAGGGAGTTAATTCACCCCTCCACTTT
TRBV7-2	-	16	TRBJ2-3	-	CASSSRTTGWTDTQYF	TGTGCCAGCAGCTCCCGCACAACTGGTTGGACAGATACGCAGTATTTT
TRBV6-5	-	15	TRBJ1-5	-	CASSYSRGGNQPQHF	TGTGCCAGCAGTTACTCTAGGGGCGGCAATCAGCCCCAGCATTTT
TRBV5-6	TRBD1	17	TRBJ1-6	-	CASSPRDRKIYNSPLHF	TGTGCCAGCAGCCCAAGGGACAGAAAAATCTATAATTCACCCCTCCACTTT
TRBV15	-	18	TRBJ1-5	-	CATSRDQVGRPYNQPQHF	TGTGCCACCAGCAGAGATCAAGTGGGCAGACCCTACAATCAGCCCCAGCATTTT
TRBV7-6	TRBD1	17	TRBJ2-5	-	CASSLVVGTGGRQTQYF	TGTGCCAGCAGCTTAGTAGTAGGGACAGGGGGCCGCCAGACCCAGTACTTC
TRBV19	-	12	TRBJ1-6	-	CASSVRSSTLHF	TGTGCCAGTAGTGTTCGGAGTTCAACACTCCACTTT
TRBV5-1	TRBD1	15	TRBJ1-2	-	CASSLGQGPNYGYTF	TGCGCCAGCAGCTTGGGACAGGGGCCTAACTATGGCTACACCTTC
TRBV19	TRBD1	13	TRBJ2-4	-	CASIRTGWYIQYF	TGTGCCAGTATAAGGACAGGGTGGTACATTCAGTACTTC
TRBV9	TRBD1	15	TRBJ2-5	-	CASSVIGTAQETQYF	TGTGCCAGCAGCGTAATAGGGACAGCCCAAGAGACCCAGTACTTC
TRBV18	TRBD1	13	TRBJ2-7	-	CASSRDSLNEQYF	TGTGCCAGCTCCCGGGACAGCCTCAACGAGCAGTACTTC
TRBV19	-	15	TRBJ2-6	-	CASSLEISGANVLTF	TGTGCCAGTAGTCTGGAGATTTCTGGGGCCAACGTCCTGACTTTC
TRBV28	TRBD1	16	TRBJ1-2	-	CASSLNYRGLNYGYTF	TGTGCCAGCAGCCTCAATTACAGGGGGCTGAACTATGGCTACACCTTC
TRBV7-2	-	12	TRBJ1-1	-	CASSLNRRQAFF	TGTGCCAGCAGCTTAAACAGGAGGCAAGCTTTCTTT
TRBV18	-	12	TRBJ2-7	-	CASSPSSYEQYF	TGTGCCAGCTCCCCAAGCTCCTACGAGCAGTACTTC
TRBV4-2	-	15	TRBJ2-3	-	CASSQGLVGTDTQYF	TGTGCCAGCAGCCAAGGACTAGTTGGCACAGATACGCAGTATTTT
TRBV29-1	-	14	TRBJ2-2	-	CSVDATGNTGELFF	TGCAGCGTTGATGCCACAGGGAACACCGGGGAGCTGTTTTTT
TRBV30	TRBD1	15	TRBJ2-1	-	CAWDMGQGSYNEQFF	TGTGCCTGGGACATGGGACAGGGCTCCTACAATGAGCAGTTCTTC
TRBV7-8	-	13	TRBJ1-1	-	CASWGPLNTEAFF	TGTGCCAGCTGGGGACCCTTGAACACTGAAGCTTTCTTT
TRBV4-2	TRBD1	14	TRBJ1-2	-	CASSLDRAGGGYTF	TGTGCCAGCAGCCTAGACAGGGCGGGGGGAGGCTACACCTTC
TRBV5-4	-	15	TRBJ2-1	once	CASSVRPGEYNEQFF	TGTGCCAGCAGTGTGAGGCCGGGGGAATACAATGAGCAGTTCTTC
TRBV14	-	15	TRBJ2-5	-	CASSQSLLYQETQYF	TGTGCCAGCAGCCAAAGTCTACTGTACCAAGAGACCCAGTACTTC
TRBV7-9	TRBD2	16	TRBJ2-2	-	CASSSRTGGGTGELFF	TGTGCCAGCAGCTCCAGGACCGGCGGGGGAACCGGGGAGCTGTTTTTT
TRBV6-5	TRBD2	13	TRBJ2-7	-	CASTPSGLGEQYF	TGTGCCAGCACCCCTAGCGGGTTGGGCGAGCAGTACTTC
TRBV7-9	-	16	TRBJ1-3	-	CASSLGQPHSGNTIYF	TGTGCCAGCAGCTTAGGCCAGCCGCACTCTGGAAACACCATATATTTT
TRBV6-1	-	14	TRBJ2-5	once	CASSEGRGLGTQYF	TGTGCCAGCAGTGAGGGGCGAGGCCTAGGGACCCAGTACTTC
TRBV2	-	14	TRBJ1-2	medium-sized	CASREGVGNYGYTF	TGTGCCAGCAGAGAGGGGGTGGGTAACTATGGCTACACCTTC
TRBV10-3	TRBD2	18	TRBJ2-5	-	CAISESRVTTSGQETQYF	TGTGCCATCAGTGAGTCTCGGGTGACGACTAGCGGCCAAGAGACCCAGTACTTC
TRBV4-1	-	14	TRBJ2-5	-	CASSQGQGRETQYF	TGCGCCAGCAGCCAAGGGCAGGGGCGGGAGACCCAGTACTTC
TRBV30	-	13	TRBJ1-2	-	CAYDYQIVYGYTF	TGTGCCTACGACTACCAGATAGTCTATGGCTACACCTTC
TRBV6-2/TRBV6-3	-	14	TRBJ2-2	few	CASSYGSGHGELFF	TGTGCCAGCAGTTACGGTTCGGGACACGGGGAGCTGTTTTTT
TRBV2	-	15	TRBJ2-6	-	CASSERTSGANVLTF	TGTGCCAGCAGTGAACGGACCTCTGGGGCCAACGTCCTGACTTTC
TRBV4-1	-	14	TRBJ1-1	large	CASSQERGYGGAFF	TGCGCCAGCAGCCAAGAGCGGGGTTACGGAGGAGCTTTCTTT
TRBV19	TRBD2	16	TRBJ2-7	-	CASSMGTNPYSYEQYF	TGTGCCAGTAGTATGGGGACTAATCCTTACTCCTACGAGCAGTACTTC
TRBV15	-	15	TRBJ2-7	medium-sized	CATSRDKGPNFVQYF	TGTGCCACCAGCAGAGATAAAGGGCCGAACTTTGTGCAGTACTTC
TRBV14	TRBD1	18	TRBJ1-2	-	CASSQRPGQGSLWYGYTF	TGTGCCAGCAGCCAAAGGCCGGGACAGGGTTCCCTCTGGTATGGCTACACCTTC
TRBV10-2	-	14	TRBJ2-7	-	CASTRRAPSYEQYF	TGCGCCAGCACACGGAGGGCCCCTTCCTACGAGCAGTACTTC
TRBV18	-	16	TRBJ1-1	once	CASSPFGGQENTEAFF	TGTGCCAGCTCACCCTTTGGGGGACAAGAGAACACTGAAGCTTTCTTT
TRBV30	-	14	TRBJ2-5	-	CAWSGAGGQQTQYF	TGTGCCTGGAGTGGAGCAGGGGGGCAACAGACCCAGTACTTC
TRBV7-8	-	17	TRBJ1-2	-	CASSSIPPGPLHYGYTF	TGTGCCAGCAGCTCAATACCCCCAGGGCCACTTCACTATGGCTACACCTTC
TRBV5-1	TRBD2	18	TRBJ2-5	-	CASSSTITSGDYQETQYF	TGCGCCAGCAGCTCCACCATCACTAGCGGCGATTACCAAGAGACCCAGTACTTC
TRBV5-8	-	14	TRBJ1-4	-	CASSLGQVNEKLFF	TGTGCCAGCAGCTTGGGACAGGTTAATGAAAAACTGTTTTTT
TRBV24-1	-	17	TRBJ1-4	-	CATSDSAGPALNEKLFF	TGTGCCACCAGTGATTCAGCGGGCCCGGCTCTTAATGAAAAACTGTTTTTT
TRBV3-1/TRBV3-2	-	13	TRBJ1-6	-	CASSQESFSPLHF	TGTGCCAGCAGCCAAGAAAGTTTTTCACCCCTCCACTTT
TRBV4-3	-	16	TRBJ1-2	-	CASSQVLTSAGYGYTF	TGCGCCAGCAGCCAAGTTCTCACGTCGGCGGGTTATGGCTACACCTTC
TRBV5-1	TRBD2	17	TRBJ2-7	-	CASSSVGGGRAPYEQYF	TGCGCCAGCAGCTCGGTGGGCGGAGGGAGGGCCCCCTACGAGCAGTACTTC
TRBV6-1	-	17	TRBJ2-3	-	CASSDRSAGQATDTQYF	TGTGCCAGCAGTGACCGCTCAGCTGGGCAGGCCACAGATACGCAGTATTTT
TRBV20-1	-	11	TRBJ2-1	-	CSARRDSEQFF	TGCAGTGCTCGCCGGGACTCCGAGCAGTTCTTC
TRBV12-5	-	14	TRBJ2-2	-	CASGAIRNTGELFF	TGTGCTAGTGGTGCGATAAGAAACACCGGGGAGCTGTTTTTT
TRBV2	-	14	TRBJ2-2	-	CASSEVSGPGELFF	TGTGCCAGCAGTGAAGTCAGCGGCCCCGGGGAGCTGTTTTTT
TRBV7-2	-	17	TRBJ2-5	-	CASSLGGAPGGRETQYF	TGTGCCAGCAGCTTAGGCGGAGCGCCTGGAGGTCGAGAGACCCAGTACTTC
TRBV7-9	-	14	TRBJ2-7	-	CASSLDRAGDEQYF	TGTGCCAGCAGCTTAGACAGGGCGGGCGACGAGCAGTACTTC
TRBV7-2	TRBD1	16	TRBJ2-2	-	CASSLQGASLAGELFF	TGTGCCAGCAGTCTACAGGGGGCGAGTTTGGCCGGGGAGCTGTTTTTT
TRBV9	-	17	TRBJ2-7	-	CASSVAGGWDSGVEQYF	TGTGCCAGCAGCGTAGCTGGCGGCTGGGACTCCGGGGTTGAGCAGTACTTC
TRBV11-2	TRBD1	15	TRBJ1-2	medium-sized	CASSLDRRQGIGYTF	TGTGCCAGCAGCTTAGACCGTAGACAGGGTATTGGCTACACCTTC
TRBV11-2	TRBD1	17	TRBJ2-5	-	CASSFRLAVQGQETQYF	TGTGCCAGCAGCTTTAGGCTGGCCGTACAGGGGCAAGAGACCCAGTACTTC
TRBV5-1	-	15	TRBJ1-4	-	CASSAAAGWREKLFF	TGCGCCAGCAGCGCGGCGGCGGGATGGAGGGAAAAACTGTTTTTT